This T cell receptor beta chain stems from a study of cytomegalovirus exposure and HLA in healthy donors (dated by TCRdb to 2015 to 2018). As for the study more broadly: According to a later analysis, the 120 or so validation repertoires were produced on the same platform as the roughly 720 repertoires of the first cohort. The study combined high-throughput TCR immunosequencing, statistical association of individual TCRs with disease status, and machine learning to predict cytomegalovirus infection status. In addition to the first cohort of about 650 subjects, a separate validation cohort of 130 or so different subjects was used. The study aimed to test whether signatures of past pathogen exposure could be identified by cataloging public T cell receptors. The paper's findings and limits, for the study overall: The classifier was reported to diagnose cytomegalovirus status with high specificity and sensitivity in both the original and validation cohorts. A total of 164 TCR beta chains were listed by the study as associated with cytomegalovirus. In vitro tests confirmed that a few of the cytomegalovirus-associated TCR beta chains recognize cytomegalovirus antigens. A later analysis found that TCRs clustered in the first cohort also tended to co-occur in the roughly 110 validation repertoires, with more than 90% of cluster scores above 0. It was suggested by the authors that the approach could potentially be generalized to other disease states and immunological phenotypes. All 110 or so repertoires were used to score co-occurrence in the validation cohort in a later analysis, because that analysis had no HLA typing for the cohort. While some public TCRs were present in many individuals, most TCR sequences turned up only very rarely across donors.

The germline V and J ends show losses of 6 bases and 5 bases respectively, and no gene match explains 8 bases of the junction. There are 14 amino acids in the CDR3, from cysteine to phenylalanine inclusive. Only CDR3 DNA is held: 42 bases, read in frame from base 1. Based on the germline V gene, the CDR1 and CDR2 sequences are SGHRS and YFSETQ. The donors belonged to the validation cohort of under 150 subjects, which was separate from the approximately 660-subject first cohort. Receptor libraries were prepared by the immunoSEQ multiplex PCR assay. Per the authors' processing: A statistical classification framework was built for diagnosing cytomegalovirus status from the catalog of TCR beta chain sequences. TCRdb took this table from immuneACCESS and kept in-frame rearrangements with V and J called. Such tables lack part of the clones; where checked against another copy, unresolved V genes explain under half of the gap, and the rest is unexplained. D and trimming were read from the DNA, whereas the V and J calls and clone size are those reported in that table. The sample data list about 130,000 clones, and approximately 84% of these were observed just once. Just under 30% of the sample is taken by the ten largest.

For this clone: The antigen this receptor binds is unknown. No qualities accompany the bases; no much larger clone lies one base away.

The sequence derives from a man aged 25-40 years in good health and CMV-seropositive. Recombination connected TRBV5-1 to TRBJ2-5; 9 central bases correspond to TRBD2. The sample taken for sequencing was PBMCs. DNA sequence: TGCGCCAGCATGGCGGGGGGGCCGATGGAGACCCAGTACTTC. This codes for CASMAGGPMETQYF.